Each of the 21 T cell receptor beta chains below was sequenced from the same sample in a study of blood T cells in healthy people across ages. The authors ran a second PCR of roughly 7 to 11 cycles using a sample-barcoded 5' primer and a J-beta primer mix. TCRdb reprocessed the 5' RACE reads with MiXCR, giving one entry per CDR3 protein. The sample consists of approximately 790,000 distinct CDR3 sequences, 55% to 65% of them appearing once. The sample taken for sequencing was blood. The receptors here all came from a man aged 25-40 years in good health.

This sequence joins TRBV30 and TRBJ1-5; D not certain. The germline CDR1 and CDR2 sequences are GTSNPN and SVGIG (reference sequence). The ends were cut back, 2 bases at V and 5 bases at J, with 10 bases in the middle. This CDR3 comprises 13 residues. DNA for the CDR3: TGTGCCTGGAGTAGGACTGGGGATCAGCCCCAGCATTTT. Translating gives CAWSRTGDQPQHF.

This clonotype has a handful of counts. The chain joins TRBV28 to TRBJ2-5; 7 bases map to TRBD1. Trimming took 4 bases from V and 1 from J; bases not matched to a gene: 3. CDR1 is MDHEN and CDR2 is SYDVKM in the germline V gene. This CDR3 has 14 amino acids. CDR3 coding DNA: TGTGCCAGCAGTTCGGGACAGTCCCAAGAGACCCAGTACTTC. Its protein is CASSSGQSQETQYF. The variable domain in full, completed from reference TRBV28 and TRBJ2-5, reads DVKVTQSSRYLVKRTGEKVFLECVQDMDHENMFWYRQDPGLGLRLIYFSYDVKMKEKGDIPEGYSVSREKKERFSLILESASTNQTSMYLCASSSGQSQETQYFGPGTRLLVL.

This clonotype has a single count. CDR3 DNA: TGTGCCAGCAGCGGACGGGGACAGGGGGCTGTCAATGAGCAGTTCTTC. The encoded protein is CASSGRGQGAVNEQFF. The chain is built from TRBV2 and TRBJ2-1; 12 bases line up with TRBD1. Germline-derived CDR1 and CDR2 are SNHLY and FYNNEI. The V and J ends lost 6 bases and 6 bases, in that order; junction bases with no gene match: 9. The CDR3 is made up of 16 amino acids. The variable domain in full, with the rest retrieved from reference TRBV2 and TRBJ2-1, is EPEVTQTPSHQVTQMGQEVILRCVPISNHLYFYWYRQILGQKVEFLVSFYNNEISEKSEIFDDQFSVERPDGSNFTLKIRSTKLEDSAMYFCASSGRGQGAVNEQFFGPGTRLTVL.

The chain uses TRBV2 and TRBJ1-4; 8 nucleotides match TRBD1. The V and J ends lost 4 bases and 8 bases, in that order; junction bases with no gene match: 9. The CDR3 sequence is 15 residues long. Germline values: CDR1 SNHLY, CDR2 FYNNEI. The DNA for the CDR3 is TGTGCCAGCAGTGTTACCGGGACAGGTGGCGAAAAACTGTTTTTT. As protein: CASSVTGTGGEKLFF.

The gene calls are TRBV12-3 or TRBV12-4 and TRBJ1-5; unclear D gene. Trimming cost V 3 bases and J 5 bases, with 11 bases left between them. The CDR3 extends over 14 amino acids. The DNA of the CDR3 is TGTGCCAGCAGTTTGGGCGGCCGTCATCAGCCCCAGCATTTT. Translating gives CASSLGGRHQPQHF.

J is TRBJ2-1 and V is TRBV10-3; 10 nucleotides match TRBD1. V lost 1 base and J lost 3; bases outside the gene matches: 9. This CDR3 has 18 residues. CDR1 and CDR2 from the germline V gene are ENHRY and SYGVKD. CDR3 bases: TGTGCCATCAGTGAGTGGTCGGTAGGGACAGGGGTCTACAATGAGCAGTTCTTC. Translation gives CAISEWSVGTGVYNEQFF.

This chain uses TRBV5-1 with TRBJ1-1; D possibly corresponds to TRBD1 (5 bases). The CDR3 loop spans 14 amino acids. Germline-derived CDR1 and CDR2 are SGHRS and YFSETQ. The V end was cut by 4 bases, the J end by 2 bases, with 12 bases between. CDR3 bases: TGCGCCAGCAGCAGCCAGGACACCAACACTGAAGCTTTCTTT. Translation gives CASSSQDTNTEAFF. Together with reference TRBV5-1 and TRBJ1-1, the CDR3 gives the full variable domain: KAGVTQTPRYLIKTRGQQVTLSCSPISGHRSVSWYQQTPGQGLQFLFEYFSETQRNKGNFPGRFSGRQFSNSRSEMNVSTLELGDSALYLCASSSQDTNTEAFFGQGTRLTVV.

The chain links TRBV15 to TRBJ2-5; 7 positions match TRBD1. Germline V gives CDR1 LNHNV, CDR2 YYDKDF (reference sequence). The CDR3 is 11 amino acids. Trimming cost V 5 bases and J 11 bases; bases outside gene matches: 5. This chain's CDR3 is CATSQGVAQYF. The CDR3 DNA is TGTGCCACCAGCCAGGGGGTGGCGCAGTACTTC.

At least ten counts were recorded for this clonotype. The chain carries TRBV10-3 and TRBJ1-2; D remains ambiguous. The germline V gene encodes CDR1 ENHRY and CDR2 SYGVKD. CDR3 length: 13 residues. The V end lost 5 bases, the J end lost 4 bases, and 11 bases lay between the germline ends. The CDR3 reads CAISPDLGYGYTF. CDR3 DNA sequence: TGTGCCATCAGTCCCGACCTGGGCTATGGCTACACCTTC.

V and J are TRBV29-1 and TRBJ2-3; D is perhaps TRBD1 (6 bases). Between the trimmed V and J ends, which lost 5 bases and 0 bases, there was a span of 9 bases. CDR3 size: 13 residues. From germline, CDR1 is SQVTM and CDR2 ANQGSEA. In DNA form, the CDR3 reads TGCAGCGTTTACAGGGATAGCACAGATACGCAGTATTTT. It translates to CSVYRDSTDTQYF.

V gene TRBV9 combines with J gene TRBJ2-1; 8 bases fit TRBD2. Per germline, CDR1 SGDLS and CDR2 YYNGEE. V shed 4 bases and J 3 bases; nucleotides not matched to a gene: 9. The CDR3 consists of 16 residues. CDR3 region: CASSPRGRGGYNEQFF. The CDR3, as DNA: TGTGCCAGCAGCCCAAGAGGACGGGGGGGCTACAATGAGCAGTTCTTC.

A few counts support this clonotype. This chain connects TRBV7-3 to TRBJ1-6, with 7 bases identical to TRBD1. The CDR3 has 15 residues. Germline V gene sequence: CDR1 SGHTA, CDR2 FQGTGA. The V segment lost 4 bases and the J segment 7 bases; nucleotides outside the gene matches: 7. In nucleotides, the CDR3 is TGTGCCAGCAGCTCAACAGGGGATACCAATTCACCCCTCCACTTT. Its protein product is CASSSTGDTNSPLHF.

The rearrangement uses TRBV9 and TRBJ2-3; D unclear. The germline V gene encodes CDR1 SGDLS and CDR2 YYNGEE. The CDR3 runs to 16 residues. Between the trimmed V and J ends, which lost 0 bases and 0 bases, there was a span of 11 bases. Here the CDR3 DNA reads TGTGCCAGCAGCGTAGCCCCTGGTAGGAGCACAGATACGCAGTATTTT. Amino acid sequence: CASSVAPGRSTDTQYF.

The CDR3 nucleotides read TGTGCCAGCAGTAAAATGACAGGGATTACCAACGTCCTGACTTTC. This encodes CASSKMTGITNVLTF. The chain is built from TRBV6-5 and TRBJ2-6, with 7 bases matching TRBD1. CDR1 MNHEY and CDR2 SVGAGI come from the germline V gene. The CDR3 consists of 15 residues. After removal of 5 bases from V and 8 bases from J, the junction contained 9 bases not matched to a gene.

This clonotype was recorded a few times. This rearrangement joins TRBV12-3 or TRBV12-4 to TRBJ2-5, with TRBD2 matching 13 bases. Germline trimming cut 2 bases from V and 2 bases from J; bases unmatched to any gene: 11. This CDR3 is 19 amino acids long. The CDR3 loop reads CASSLRGLAGAALQETQYF. DNA for the CDR3: TGTGCCAGCAGTTTACGTGGACTAGCGGGGGCCGCCCTGCAAGAGACCCAGTACTTC.

This chain links TRBV7-3 with TRBJ2-2, with D possibly TRBD2 on 7 matching bases. V lost 7 bases and J lost 3, with 12 bases in between. CDR1 SGHTA and CDR2 FQGTGA come from the germline V gene. There are 14 residues in the CDR3. The chain's CDR3 is CASNGGPDTGELFF. DNA for the CDR3: TGTGCCAGCAACGGGGGGCCGGACACCGGGGAGCTGTTTTTT.

The chain carries TRBV20-1 and TRBJ2-1, with 8 bases identical to TRBD2. The CDR3 covers 14 residues. The germline CDR1 and CDR2 sequences are DFQATT and SNEGSKA (reference sequence). J gave up 5 bases and V 5 bases, and 8 bases lay outside the gene matches. CDR3 sequence reads: CSARRGGPNNEQFF. DNA for the CDR3: TGCAGTGCTCGTCGCGGGGGGCCTAACAATGAGCAGTTCTTC.

The chain employs TRBV1 and TRBJ2-7; TRBD1, the table's D call, was not compared with the DNA. TRBV1 is annotated as a pseudogene. The CDR3 is 15 residues long. The CDR3 sequence: CTSSQDRQGAYEQYF. CDR3 bases: TGCACCAGCAGCCAAGATCGACAGGGAGCCTACGAGCAGTACTTC.

J is TRBJ2-7 and V is TRBV9, with TRBD1 identical over 7 bases. V shed 2 bases, J shed 3 bases, and the junction held 5 bases outside the gene matches. The CDR3 spans 14 residues. CDR1 is SGDLS and CDR2 is YYNGEE in the germline V gene. CDR3 DNA: TGTGCCAGCAGCGTGGGCAGGGGGAGCTACGAGCAGTACTTC. Encoded protein: CASSVGRGSYEQYF.

The chain couples TRBV2 to TRBJ2-5; TRBD2 aligns across 7 bases. With 3 bases clipped from V and 8 bases from J, the junction kept 9 bases outside the gene matches. Germline CDR1 is SNHLY and CDR2 is FYNNEI. The CDR3 has 14 amino acids. The chain's CDR3 is CASSDATSRLTQYF. CDR3 in DNA: TGTGCCAGCAGTGATGCGACTAGCCGGTTAACCCAGTACTTC.

The J gene is TRBJ1-5, the V gene TRBV7-9; 7 bases fit TRBD1. V shed 5 bases, J shed 0 bases, and the junction held 10 bases outside the gene matches. The CDR3 totals 17 residues. Germline CDR1 is SEHNR and CDR2 is FQNEAQ (reference sequence). CDR3 amino acids: CASSPLGTDYSNQPQHF. Written as DNA, the CDR3 is TGTGCCAGCAGCCCGCTAGGGACAGATTATAGCAATCAGCCCCAGCATTTT.